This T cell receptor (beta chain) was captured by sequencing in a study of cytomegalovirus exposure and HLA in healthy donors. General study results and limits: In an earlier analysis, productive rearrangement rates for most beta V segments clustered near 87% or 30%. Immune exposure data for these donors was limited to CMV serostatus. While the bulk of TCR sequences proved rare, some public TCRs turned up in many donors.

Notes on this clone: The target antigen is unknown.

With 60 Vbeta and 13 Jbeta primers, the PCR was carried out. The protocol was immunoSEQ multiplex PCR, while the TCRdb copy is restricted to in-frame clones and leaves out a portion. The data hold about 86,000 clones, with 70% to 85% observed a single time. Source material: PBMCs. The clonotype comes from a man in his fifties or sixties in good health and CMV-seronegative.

The CDR3 DNA is TGTGCCAGCAGTGACACAGGGGCTCCTTCACCCCTCCACTTT. Its translation: CASSDTGAPSPLHF. The chain combines TRBV2 with TRBJ1-6, with 7 bases matching TRBD1. Looked up from germline, CDR1 is SNHLY and CDR2 is FYNNEI. The CDR3 contains 14 residues. J gave up 9 bases and V 3 bases, and 5 bases lay outside the gene matches.